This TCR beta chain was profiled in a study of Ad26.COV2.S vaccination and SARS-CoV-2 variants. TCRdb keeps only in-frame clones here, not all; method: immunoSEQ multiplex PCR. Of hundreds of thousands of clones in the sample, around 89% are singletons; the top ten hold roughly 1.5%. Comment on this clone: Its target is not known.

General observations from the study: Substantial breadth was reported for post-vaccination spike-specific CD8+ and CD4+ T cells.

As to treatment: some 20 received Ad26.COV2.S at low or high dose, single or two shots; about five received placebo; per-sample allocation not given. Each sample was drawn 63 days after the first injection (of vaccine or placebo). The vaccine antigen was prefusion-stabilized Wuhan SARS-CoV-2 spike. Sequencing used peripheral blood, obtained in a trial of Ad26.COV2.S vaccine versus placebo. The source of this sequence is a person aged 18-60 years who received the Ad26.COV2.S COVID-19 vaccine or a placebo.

Written as DNA, the CDR3 is TGTGCCAGCATACTAGCGGGCACAGATACGCAGTATTTT. Protein: CASILAGTDTQYF. The V call is TRBV25-1, the J call TRBJ2-3; 8 nucleotides line up with TRBD2. CDR3 size: 13 residues. Per the germline V gene, CDR1 is MGHDK and CDR2 is SYGVNS. The V and J ends lost 7 bases and 1 base, in that order; junction bases with no gene match: 1.